These 19 T cell receptor beta chains originate from one sample sequenced in a study of regulatory T cells in long-lasting Graves disease. Time point reported: persistent/refractory GD, antithyroid drugs over 5 years with positive TRAb. Scientists built the TCR library using RNA that was extracted from PBMCs. Both iRepertoire HTBI primers and Arm-PCR of CDR3 regions were used to build the TCR beta libraries. A single record per CDR3 protein comes from TCRdb applying MiXCR to the multiplex PCR reads. The table records about 340,000 distinct CDR3 sequences, about 20% of them present only once. The sequences come from peripheral blood mononuclear cells (PBMCs), collected when the disease was refractory, from a patient treated with antithyroid drugs. All receptors come from a female donor with Graves disease.

The CDR3 here is CASSQGVNTEAFF. In nucleotides, the CDR3 is TGTGCCAGCAGTCAGGGCGTGAACACTGAAGCTTTCTTT. V gene TRBV25-1 combines with J gene TRBJ1-1; D is perhaps TRBD1 (5 bases). There are 13 residues in the CDR3. Germline CDR1 MGHDK, CDR2 SYGVNS. V was clipped by 5 bases and J by 0 bases, with 7 bases between them. The whole variable domain, filled in from reference TRBV25-1 and TRBJ1-1, reads EADIYQTPRYLVIGTGKKITLECSQTMGHDKMYWYQQDPGMELHLIHYSYGVNSTEKGDLSSESTVSRIRTEHFPLTLESARPSHTSQYLCASSQGVNTEAFFGQGTRLTVV.

This clonotype came up once. This could be a read error, since a much larger clone is one nucleotide away. The chain uses TRBV18 and TRBJ1-2; TRBD1 is a possible D gene (5 bases). Trimming pared 3 bases from V and 0 bases from J, leaving 11 bases between. This CDR3 is built from 15 residues. Germline V CDR1 and CDR2: KGHSH, LQKENI. The CDR3: CASSPPTGPNYGYTF. The CDR3, as DNA: TGTGCCAGCTCACCTCCAACAGGACCTAACTATGGCTACACCTTC. Full variable domain (rest looked up from reference TRBV18 and TRBJ1-2): NAGVMQNPRHLVRRRGQEARLRCSPMKGHSHVYWYRQLPEEGLKFMVYLQKENIIDESGMPKERFSAEFPKEGPSILRIQQVVRGDSAAYFCASSPPTGPNYGYTFGSGTRLTVV.

This chain joins TRBV3-1 and TRBJ1-5; D gene unclear. Trimming left V 0 bases short and J 11 bases short, with 14 bases between. The CDR3 sequence is 14 residues long. Per the germline V gene, CDR1 is LGHDT and CDR2 is YNNKEL (reference sequence). Written as DNA, the CDR3 is TGTGCCAGCAGCCAAGATGCTTACAGCTGGGCCCAGCATTTT. Amino acid sequence: CASSQDAYSWAQHF. Based on the CDR3 plus reference TRBV3-1 and TRBJ1-5, the full variable domain is DTAVSQTPKYLVTQMGNDKSIKCEQNLGHDTMYWYKQDSKKFLKIMFSYNNKELIINETVPNRFSPKSPDKAHLNLHINSLELGDSAVYFCASSQDAYSWAQHFGDGTRLSIL.

The chain employs TRBV3-1 and TRBJ2-1; 11 bases are shared with TRBD2. Germline assignment: CDR1 LGHDT and CDR2 YNNKEL (reference sequence). J was trimmed by 4 bases and V by 3 bases; bases with no gene match: 5. The CDR3 loop spans 16 amino acids. The CDR3 loop is CASSQPRLAGYNEQFF. In DNA, the CDR3 is TGTGCCAGCAGCCAGCCTCGACTAGCGGGGTACAATGAGCAGTTCTTC.

At least ten counts were recorded for this clonotype. The V gene is TRBV6-2 or TRBV6-3, the J gene TRBJ1-6; 9 nucleotides line up with TRBD1. V shed 4 bases, J shed 8 bases, and the junction held 9 bases outside the gene matches. The CDR3 totals 16 residues. Germline-derived CDR1 and CDR2 are MNHEY and SVGEGT. CDR3 sequence: CASSSSGTGPDSPLHF. CDR3 in DNA: TGTGCCAGCAGTTCCTCCGGGACAGGGCCTGATTCACCCCTCCACTTT.

This clonotype rates as medium-sized (0.01 to 0.1%). This chain joins TRBV28 and TRBJ2-5; 7 nucleotides align to TRBD1. The junction had 12 bases not matched to a gene; V was cut back by 6 bases and J by 5 bases. The CDR3 is 15 amino acids. Germline V gene sequence: CDR1 MDHEN, CDR2 SYDVKM. The DNA for the CDR3 is TGTGCCAGCAGCATCCGGCTTAGGGGGCGGGAGACCCAGTACTTC. Its protein is CASSIRLRGRETQYF.

The genes are TRBV29-1 and TRBJ2-3, with 7 bases that match TRBD1. Per the germline V gene, CDR1 is SQVTM and CDR2 is ANQGSEA. The CDR3 has 12 residues. Losses at the gene ends were 8 bases for V and 7 bases for J; bases not matched to a gene: 9. CDR3 sequence: CSTGASENTQYF. Written as DNA, the CDR3 is TGCAGCACAGGGGCGTCGGAGAATACGCAGTATTTT.

This clonotype was observed at least ten times. The chain couples TRBV13 to TRBJ2-5; maybe TRBD2 (5 bases). This CDR3 contains 16 residues. Germline loops: CDR1 PRHDT, CDR2 FYEKMQ (reference sequence). V shed 0 bases and J shed 6 bases, with 17 bases lying between them. CDR3 residues: CASSLGHTRSRKTQYF. In nucleotides, the CDR3 is TGTGCCAGCAGCTTAGGCCATACTAGGTCGAGAAAGACCCAGTACTTC. The variable domain in full, completed from reference TRBV13 and TRBJ2-5, reads AAGVIQSPRHLIKEKRETATLKCYPIPRHDTVYWYQQGPGQDPQFLISFYEKMQSDKGSIPDRFSAQQFSDYHSELNMSSLELGDSALYFCASSLGHTRSRKTQYFGPGTRLLVL.

V is TRBV29-1 and J is TRBJ2-1; the match to TRBD1 covers 9 bases. Germline V gene lookup returns CDR1 SQVTM and CDR2 ANQGSEA. The CDR3 contains 17 residues. With 0 bases clipped from V and 7 bases from J, the junction kept 13 bases outside the gene matches. The CDR3 is CSVEDRGTGTFRNEQFF. In DNA form, the CDR3 reads TGCAGCGTTGAAGATAGGGGGACAGGGACCTTTAGGAATGAGCAGTTCTTC.

This clonotype was seen many times. J is TRBJ2-5 and V is TRBV28, with D unclear. V was trimmed by 5 bases and J by 5 bases, leaving 21 bases between them. Germline V gene sequence: CDR1 MDHEN, CDR2 SYDVKM. CDR3 size: 16 residues. The CDR3 loop reads CASSSRVANLRETQYF. CDR3 bases: TGTGCCAGCAGTAGTAGGGTGGCAAACCTTCGGGAGACCCAGTACTTC.

In DNA form, the CDR3 reads TGTGCCAGCAGCCAAGATCGGATGGATAATGGCTACACCTTC. Translating gives CASSQDRMDNGYTF. This chain links TRBV4-2 with TRBJ1-2; no definite D call. Germline V gene data show CDR1 as LGHNA and CDR2 as YNFKEQ. The germline V and J ends were trimmed by 0 bases and 6 bases, with 11 bases remaining between them. CDR3 length: 14 amino acids.

This clonotype occurred a few times. The chain recombines TRBV7-9 with TRBJ1-1; D might be TRBD1 (5 bases). The V end lost 4 bases, the J end lost 2 bases, and 14 bases lay between the germline ends. The CDR3 sequence is 15 residues long. CDR1 is SEHNR and CDR2 is FQNEAQ in the germline V gene (reference sequence). DNA for the CDR3: TGTGCCAGCAGCTCTTCCCGACAGTTTAACACTGAAGCTTTCTTT. Translating it yields CASSSSRQFNTEAFF.

This clonotype was detected only a few times. J is TRBJ2-3 and V is TRBV20-1; TRBD1 might be the D (5 bases). V dropped 7 bases and J dropped 2 bases, with 10 bases sitting between them. Germline values: CDR1 DFQATT, CDR2 SNEGSKA (reference sequence). The CDR3 is 12 residues long. The CDR3, as DNA: TGCAGTGTACCAGGGTACACAGATACGCAGTATTTT. Protein product: CSVPGYTDTQYF.

This clonotype was observed at least ten times. This chain uses TRBV7-9 with TRBJ2-7; no reliable D call. CDR3 length equals 12 residues. Germline CDR1 reads SEHNR; CDR2 reads FQNEAQ (reference sequence). V shed 3 bases and J shed 7 bases, with 10 bases lying between them. The CDR3 sequence is CASSFPGEEQYF. The CDR3 region has the DNA TGTGCCAGCAGCTTTCCTGGCGAGGAGCAGTACTTC.

This chain joins TRBV10-3 and TRBJ1-5, with 7 bases matching TRBD1. Per germline, CDR1 ENHRY and CDR2 SYGVKD. V shed 6 bases and J 4 bases; nucleotides not matched to a gene: 9. This CDR3 region has 15 residues. The CDR3, as DNA: TGTGCCATCAGCCGTGACAGGGAGACGAATCAGCCCCAGCATTTT. Amino acid sequence: CAISRDRETNQPQHF.

The chain links TRBV4-3 to TRBJ1-2, with 8 bases fitting TRBD1. The ends lost 0 bases at V and 10 bases at J; junction bases unmatched: 7. This CDR3 is 14 amino acids long. Germline loops: CDR1 LGHNA, CDR2 YSLEER. The CDR3 reads CASSQDPGTGSYTF. For the CDR3, the DNA is TGCGCCAGCAGCCAAGACCCAGGGACAGGTTCCTACACCTTC.

This clonotype was observed many times. The chain uses TRBV6-2 or TRBV6-3 and TRBJ1-4, with D possibly being TRBD1 (5 bases). Trimming shortened V by 0 bases and J by 6 bases, and 11 bases separated the two germline ends. The CDR3 consists of 15 residues. Germline CDR1 MNHEY, CDR2 SVGEGT. In nucleotides, the CDR3 is TGTGCCAGCAGTTACTCGTTCCCGGGGGATGAAAAACTGTTTTTT. Translated, it gives CASSYSFPGDEKLFF.

The chain is built from TRBV12-3 or TRBV12-4 and TRBJ1-2, with D perhaps TRBD1 (6 bases). CDR3 length equals 13 residues. The ends were cut back, 6 bases at V and 4 bases at J, with 12 bases in the middle. The CDR3 DNA reads TGTGCCAGCAGGCTGACAGGACTCTATGGCTACACCTTC. Residues: CASRLTGLYGYTF.

In its sample, this clonotype was seen many times. The chain is built from TRBV7-8 and TRBJ1-2; possibly TRBD1 for D (6 bases). The length of the CDR3 is 16 residues. V was shortened by 2 bases and J by 8 bases, with 21 bases between the two germline ends. Germline assignment: CDR1 SGHVS and CDR2 FQNEAQ. The DNA for the CDR3 is TGTGCCAGCAGCTTAAACGCACTTGCGGGGGCGGACGGCTACACCTTC. This codes for CASSLNALAGADGYTF. The whole variable domain, filled in from reference TRBV7-8 and TRBJ1-2, reads GAGVSQSPRYKVAKRGQDVALRCDPISGHVSLFWYQQALGQGPEFLTYFQNEAQLDKSGLPSDRFFAERPEGSVSTLKIQRTQQEDSAVYLCASSLNALAGADGYTFGSGTRLTVV.